This TCR beta chain was sequenced during a study of post-analysis software for immune sequencing data. Looking at the study overall: Included among the disease courses, which were recorded for the cohort, were relapsing-remitting, secondary progressive and progressive-relapsing multiple sclerosis. Findings of the study overall: Compared with controls, patients had more of 4 or 5 TRBV segments, including TRBV5-6, TRBV5-1 and TRBV20-1. By F measure, samples from a shared preparation batch strongly co-clustered. Multiple sclerosis was associated with a significant reduction in normalized Chao1 diversity relative to controls.

This CDR3 has 14 amino acids. V lost 2 bases and J lost 10, with 12 bases in between. About this clonotype: What it binds is unknown.

Researchers reported that TCR beta cDNA libraries carried unique molecular identifiers. In TCRdb, the PCR reads were re-called with MiXCR into one record per CDR3 protein. This sample has 700,000 to 800,000 distinct CDR3 sequences, with roughly 27% found just once. The clonotype was recovered from a girl aged 5-17 years with multiple sclerosis. The chain links TRBV12-3 or TRBV12-4 to TRBJ1-6; D is ambiguous. Material: blood. DNA for the CDR3: TGTGCCAGCAGTTTAAGGCAGTCCGAATCACCCCTCCACTTT. Translating gives CASSLRQSESPLHF.